In this sample, the clone carrying this TCR beta chain turned up many times. The data are from a study of prognosis after radiotherapy for stage I lung cancer. Germline V gene sequence: CDR1 KGHSY, CDR2 FQNENV. Deletions cut 11 bases from V and 3 bases from J, with 16 bases between. The CDR3 contains 13 residues. The genomic DNA TCR beta CDR3 region underwent two rounds of multiplex PCR. Individual primers that were specific to each TRBV and TRBJ gene served in first-round PCR. Each CDR3 protein is one row after TCRdb ran MiXCR on the multiplex PCR reads. The sample records about 32,000 distinct CDR3 sequences, around 43% being singletons.

The V gene is TRBV16, the J gene TRBJ1-1, with a possible D match to TRBD1 (6 bases). The TCR sequence derives from a donor aged 50 or older with non-small cell lung cancer. Sequencing was performed on PBMCs, taken before or after stereotactic body radiation therapy (not recorded which). As DNA, the CDR3 is TGTGCCTCCCAGATTGCAGGGGACACTGAAGCTTTCTTT. Protein sequence: CASQIAGDTEAFF. The full variable domain, rest sourced from reference TRBV16 and TRBJ1-1, is GEEVAQTPKHLVRGEGQKAKLYCAPIKGHSYVFWYQQVLKNEFKFLISFQNENVFDETGMPKERFSAKCLPNSPCSLEIQATKLEDSAVYFCASQIAGDTEAFFGQGTRLTVV.